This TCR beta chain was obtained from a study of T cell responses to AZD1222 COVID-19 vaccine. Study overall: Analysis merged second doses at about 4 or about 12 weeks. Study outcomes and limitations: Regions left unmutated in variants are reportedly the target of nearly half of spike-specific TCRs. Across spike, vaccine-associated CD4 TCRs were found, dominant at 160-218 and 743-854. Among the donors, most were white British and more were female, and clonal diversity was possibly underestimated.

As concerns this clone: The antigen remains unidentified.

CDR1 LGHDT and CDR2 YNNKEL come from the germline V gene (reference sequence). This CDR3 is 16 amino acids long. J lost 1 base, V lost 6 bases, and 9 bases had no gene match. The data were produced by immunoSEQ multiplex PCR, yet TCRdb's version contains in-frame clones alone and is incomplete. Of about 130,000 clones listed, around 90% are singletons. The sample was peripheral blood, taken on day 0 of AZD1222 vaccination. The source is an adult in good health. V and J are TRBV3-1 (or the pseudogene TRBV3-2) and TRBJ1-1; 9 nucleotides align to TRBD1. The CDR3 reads CASSLTGGAGNTEAFF. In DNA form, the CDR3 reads TGTGCCAGCAGTCTTACAGGGGGCGCGGGGAACACTGAAGCTTTCTTT.